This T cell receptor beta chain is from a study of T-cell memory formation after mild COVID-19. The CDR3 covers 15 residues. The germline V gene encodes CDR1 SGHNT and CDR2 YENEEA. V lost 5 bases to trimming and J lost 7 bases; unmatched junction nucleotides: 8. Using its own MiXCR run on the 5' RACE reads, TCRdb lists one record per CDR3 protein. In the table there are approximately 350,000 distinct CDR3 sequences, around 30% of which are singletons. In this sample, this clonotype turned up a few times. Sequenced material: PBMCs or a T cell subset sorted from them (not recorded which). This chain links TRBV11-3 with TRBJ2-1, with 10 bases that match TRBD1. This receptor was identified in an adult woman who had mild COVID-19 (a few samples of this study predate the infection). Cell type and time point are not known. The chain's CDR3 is CASSRRQGAWNEQFF. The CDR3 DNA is TGTGCCAGCAGCCGACGACAGGGGGCATGGAATGAGCAGTTCTTC.